This passage covers 12 T cell receptor beta chains from one sample sequenced in a study of persistence of HIV-infected CD4 T cells. Sequencing used immunoSEQ version 4 in survey mode. Clones were read by immunoSEQ multiplex PCR, and TCRdb kept only the in-frame ones, dropping some. This sample yields more than 30,000 clones, of which approximately 80% are seen a single time; about 20% belongs to the top ten. The stimulus was an HIV-1 Gag 15-mer peptide pool, about 1 ug/peptide/mL. CD40L/CD69 double-negative CD45RO-high memory CD4+ T cells were collected. Their cognate antigens are unknown. Source: CD4+ T cells sorted from PBMCs after approximately 18-hour stimulation, taken from a patient who received antiretroviral therapy. Source of these receptors: an adult woman with HIV who was CMV-seropositive.

The CDR3 sequence is CAWSPIGGGFKLRNIQYF. Written as DNA, the CDR3 is TGTGCCTGGAGTCCAATCGGGGGTGGCTTTAAACTCAGAAACATTCAGTACTTC. The gene calls are TRBV30 and TRBJ2-4, with a tentative D call TRBD2 (6 bases). Trimming took off 2 bases at V and 6 bases at J, with 26 bases between the two ends. Per germline, CDR1 GTSNPN and CDR2 SVGIG (reference sequence). The CDR3 runs to 18 residues.

The chain carries TRBV5-1 and TRBJ2-5, with D possibly being TRBD2 (5 bases). CDR3 length: 13 amino acids. Germline V gene lookup returns CDR1 SGHRS and CDR2 YFSETQ. V gave up 4 bases and J gave up 5 bases, with 12 bases separating them. CDR3 amino acids: CASSPQPGETQYF. The CDR3 region has the DNA TGCGCCAGCAGCCCTCAACCGGGGGAGACCCAGTACTTC.

The V call is TRBV5-1, the J call TRBJ1-1, with 8 bases identical to TRBD1. The V gene's germline CDR1 is SGHRS and CDR2 YFSETQ. This CDR3 has 13 amino acids. V was pared by 4 bases and J by 10 bases, with 9 bases of the junction left unmatched. CDR3 loop: CASSGQGMVGAFF. The CDR3 DNA reads TGCGCCAGCAGCGGACAGGGAATGGTTGGAGCTTTCTTT.

Here the CDR3 reads CASSLGGVVNEQFF. CDR3 nucleotide sequence: TGTGCCAGCAGCTTAGGGGGGGTAGTCAATGAGCAGTTCTTC. The chain links TRBV7-6 to TRBJ2-1; D is possibly TRBD2 (6 bases). V was clipped by 1 base and J by 6 bases, with 10 bases between them. The CDR3 covers 14 residues. Germline V lookup: CDR1 SGHVS, CDR2 FNYEAQ.

This clone came up once. The identical CDR3 is also encoded by other nucleotide sequences in the sample. The chain has TRBV10-3 and TRBJ2-3, with TRBD2 matching over 7 bases. The CDR3 has 17 amino acids. V was pared by 0 bases and J by 0 bases, with 6 bases of the junction left unmatched. Germline CDR1 is ENHRY and CDR2 is SYGVKD. CDR3 DNA sequence: TGTGCCATCAGTGAGTCTCCTAGCGGATCTAGCACAGATACGCAGTATTTT. Translation: CAISESPSGSSTDTQYF.

This rearrangement joins TRBV7-2 to TRBJ2-7; D possibly corresponds to TRBD2 (6 bases). The CDR3 runs to 14 residues. In germline, CDR1 is SGHTA, CDR2 FQGNSA. Trimming removed 5 bases at V and 9 bases at J, with 20 bases between. In DNA form, the CDR3 reads TGTGCCAGCAGCGCGGGACTGGTCTCCTTCGGGCAGTACTTC. The encoded protein is CASSAGLVSFGQYF.

The chain combines TRBV30 with TRBJ2-7, with 11 positions matching TRBD1. In germline, CDR1 is GTSNPN, CDR2 SVGIG (reference sequence). V trimming: 7 bases; J trimming: 5 bases; junction bases outside the gene matches: 7. The CDR3 contains 13 residues. This CDR3 reads CAYSGQGGNEQYF. In DNA form, the CDR3 reads TGTGCCTACTCGGGACAGGGGGGCAACGAGCAGTACTTC.

This rearrangement joins TRBV7-6 to TRBJ1-1, with D tentatively TRBD1 (5 bases). Germline V gene data show CDR1 as SGHVS and CDR2 as FNYEAQ. Trimming took 0 bases from V and 1 from J, leaving 15 bases between them. This CDR3 has 17 amino acids. CDR3 in DNA: TGTGCCAGCAGCTTAGCTGGAGGGACCGGAGCGAACACTGAAGCTTTCTTT. Its translation is CASSLAGGTGANTEAFF.

The rearrangement uses TRBV19 and TRBJ2-3; D perhaps matches TRBD2 (6 bases). Per germline, CDR1 LNHDA and CDR2 SQIVND (reference sequence). This CDR3 spans 16 amino acids. Trimming took off 4 bases at V and 0 bases at J, with 14 bases between the two ends. CDR3 in DNA: TGTGCCAGTAGTACCCTACTAGCAGCTAGCACAGATACGCAGTATTTT. This encodes CASSTLLAASTDTQYF.

V gene TRBV28 combines with J gene TRBJ2-3, with TRBD2 matching over 8 bases. This CDR3 is built from 16 residues. Trimming took 4 bases from V and 2 from J; bases not matched to a gene: 8. Germline V gene sequence: CDR1 MDHEN, CDR2 SYDVKM. CDR3 in amino acids: CASSSLLAEDTDTQYF. The CDR3 coding sequence is TGTGCCAGCAGTTCGCTACTAGCGGAAGACACAGATACGCAGTATTTT. The full variable domain, with the rest looked up from reference TRBV28 and TRBJ2-3, is DVKVTQSSRYLVKRTGEKVFLECVQDMDHENMFWYRQDPGLGLRLIYFSYDVKMKEKGDIPEGYSVSREKKERFSLILESASTNQTSMYLCASSSLLAEDTDTQYFGPGTRLTVL.

The V and J genes are TRBV11-2 and TRBJ1-1; 12 bases line up with TRBD1. V gave up 2 bases and J gave up 0 bases; unmatched junction bases: 4. The CDR3 has 17 residues. Germline V CDR1 and CDR2: SGHAT, FQNNGV. The CDR3 DNA is TGTGCCAGCAGCTTATATGGGACAGGGGGCTTGAACACTGAAGCTTTCTTT. Its protein is CASSLYGTGGLNTEAFF.

The rearrangement links TRBV3-1 (or the pseudogene TRBV3-2) to TRBJ1-1; D call uncertain. This CDR3 is built from 15 residues. The germline V gene encodes CDR1 LGHDT and CDR2 YNNKEL (reference sequence). V dropped 4 bases and J dropped 0 bases, with 12 bases sitting between them. CDR3 sequence: CASSPSGELNTEAFF. The CDR3, as DNA: TGTGCCAGCAGCCCCTCGGGAGAGCTGAACACTGAAGCTTTCTTT.